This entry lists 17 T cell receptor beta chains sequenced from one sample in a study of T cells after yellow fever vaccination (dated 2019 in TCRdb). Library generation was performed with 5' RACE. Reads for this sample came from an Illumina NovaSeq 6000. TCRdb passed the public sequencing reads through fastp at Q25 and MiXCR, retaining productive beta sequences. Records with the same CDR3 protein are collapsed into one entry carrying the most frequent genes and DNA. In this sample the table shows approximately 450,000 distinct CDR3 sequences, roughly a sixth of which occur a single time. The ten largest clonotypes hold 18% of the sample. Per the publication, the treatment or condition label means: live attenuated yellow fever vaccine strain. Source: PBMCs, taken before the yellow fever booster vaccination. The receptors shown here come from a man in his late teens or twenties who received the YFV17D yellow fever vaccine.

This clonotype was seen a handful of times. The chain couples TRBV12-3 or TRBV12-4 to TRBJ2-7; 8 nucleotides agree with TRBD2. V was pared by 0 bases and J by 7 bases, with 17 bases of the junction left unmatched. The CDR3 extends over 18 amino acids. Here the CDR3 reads CASSLAPISGGGRWEQYF. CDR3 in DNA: TGTGCCAGCAGTTTAGCGCCAATTTCCGGGGGGGGCCGGTGGGAGCAGTACTTC.

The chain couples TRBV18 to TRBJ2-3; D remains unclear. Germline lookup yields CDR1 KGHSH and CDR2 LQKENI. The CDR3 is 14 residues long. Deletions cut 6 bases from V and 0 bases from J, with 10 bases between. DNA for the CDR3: TGTGCCAGCTCCGCCCCGAGTAGCACAGATACGCAGTATTTT. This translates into CASSAPSSTDTQYF.

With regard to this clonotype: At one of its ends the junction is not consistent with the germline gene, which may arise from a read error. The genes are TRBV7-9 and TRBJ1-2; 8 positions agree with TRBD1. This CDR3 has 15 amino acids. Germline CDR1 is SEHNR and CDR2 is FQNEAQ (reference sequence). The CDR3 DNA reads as TGTGCCAGCAGCGTAGCCCAGGGGGCGCTTGGGGGCTACACCTTC. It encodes CASSVAQGALGGYTF.

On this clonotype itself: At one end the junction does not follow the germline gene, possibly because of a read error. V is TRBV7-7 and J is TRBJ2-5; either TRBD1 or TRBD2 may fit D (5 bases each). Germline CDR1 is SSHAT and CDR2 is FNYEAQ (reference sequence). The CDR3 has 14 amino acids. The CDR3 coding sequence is TGTGCTAGCAGCGCCCAGGGACCGGGGGAGACCCAGTACTTC. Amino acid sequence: CASSAQGPGETQYF.

Here the CDR3 reads CASSLGTGIGYYEQYF. For the CDR3, the DNA is TGCGCCAGCAGCTTGGGGACAGGGATCGGCTACTACGAGCAGTACTTC. V is TRBV5-1 and J is TRBJ2-7; 8 bases are shared with TRBD1. Germline V gene data show CDR1 as SGHRS and CDR2 as YFSETQ. The V and J ends lost 0 bases and 3 bases, in that order; junction bases with no gene match: 8. The CDR3 contains 16 residues.

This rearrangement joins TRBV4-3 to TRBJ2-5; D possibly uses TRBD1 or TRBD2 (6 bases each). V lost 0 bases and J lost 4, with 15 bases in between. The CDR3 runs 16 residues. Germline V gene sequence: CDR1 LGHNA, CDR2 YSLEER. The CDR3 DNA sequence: TGCGCCAGCAGCCAAGAACGGGGGTGGGGGCGAGAGACCCAGTACTTC. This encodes CASSQERGWGRETQYF.

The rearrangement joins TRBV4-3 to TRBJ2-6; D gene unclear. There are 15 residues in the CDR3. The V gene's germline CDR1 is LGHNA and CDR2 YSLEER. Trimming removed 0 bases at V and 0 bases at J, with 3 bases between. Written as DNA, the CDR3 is TGCGCCAGCAGCCAAGAGTACTCTGGGGCCAACGTCCTGACTTTC. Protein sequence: CASSQEYSGANVLTF.

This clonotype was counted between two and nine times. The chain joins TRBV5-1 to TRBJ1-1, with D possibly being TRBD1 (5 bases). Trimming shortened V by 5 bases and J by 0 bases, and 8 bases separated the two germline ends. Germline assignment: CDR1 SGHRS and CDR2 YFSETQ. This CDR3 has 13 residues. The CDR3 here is CASRQEMNTEAFF. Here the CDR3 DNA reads TGCGCCAGCAGACAGGAGATGAACACTGAAGCTTTCTTT.

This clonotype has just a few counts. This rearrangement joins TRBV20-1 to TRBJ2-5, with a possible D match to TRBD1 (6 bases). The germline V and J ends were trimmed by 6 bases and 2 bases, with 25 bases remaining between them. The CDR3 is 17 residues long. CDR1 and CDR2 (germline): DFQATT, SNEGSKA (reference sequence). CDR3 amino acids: CSAHPNLQGYIQETQYF. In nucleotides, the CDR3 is TGCAGTGCCCACCCAAACCTACAGGGATACATACAAGAGACCCAGTACTTC.

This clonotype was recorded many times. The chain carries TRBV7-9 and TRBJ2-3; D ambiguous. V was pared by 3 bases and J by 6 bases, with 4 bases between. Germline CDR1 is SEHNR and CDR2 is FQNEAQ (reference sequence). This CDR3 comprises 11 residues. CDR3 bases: TGTGCCAGCAGCTTCGCGGATACGCAGTATTTT. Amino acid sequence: CASSFADTQYF.

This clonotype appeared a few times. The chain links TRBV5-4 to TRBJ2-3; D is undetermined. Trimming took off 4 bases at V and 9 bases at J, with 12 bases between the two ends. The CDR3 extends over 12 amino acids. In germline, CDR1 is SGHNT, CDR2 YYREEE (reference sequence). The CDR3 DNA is TGTGCCAGCAGCACAATGGGGATCACGCAGTATTTT. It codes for CASSTMGITQYF.

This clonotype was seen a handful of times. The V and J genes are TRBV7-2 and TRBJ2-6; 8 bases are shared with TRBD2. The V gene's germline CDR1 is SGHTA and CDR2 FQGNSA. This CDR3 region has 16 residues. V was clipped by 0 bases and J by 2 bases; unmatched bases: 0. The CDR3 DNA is TGTGCCAGCAGCTTAGCCGGGGGGGCTGGGGCCAACGTCCTGACTTTC. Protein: CASSLAGGAGANVLTF.

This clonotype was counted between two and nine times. The CDR3 DNA sequence: TGTGCCAGCAGTTTAAAGGGGTTTAATTCACCCCTCCACTTT. It is translated as CASSLKGFNSPLHF. V is TRBV12-3 or TRBV12-4 and J is TRBJ1-6; maybe TRBD1 (5 bases). This CDR3 spans 14 amino acids. Trimming took off 2 bases at V and 6 bases at J, with 8 bases between the two ends.

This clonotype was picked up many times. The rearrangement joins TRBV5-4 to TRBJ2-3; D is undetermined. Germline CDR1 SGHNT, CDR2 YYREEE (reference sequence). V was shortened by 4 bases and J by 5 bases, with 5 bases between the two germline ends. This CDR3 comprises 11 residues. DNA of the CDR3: TGTGCCAGCAGCGCGCGAGATACGCAGTATTTT. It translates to CASSARDTQYF.

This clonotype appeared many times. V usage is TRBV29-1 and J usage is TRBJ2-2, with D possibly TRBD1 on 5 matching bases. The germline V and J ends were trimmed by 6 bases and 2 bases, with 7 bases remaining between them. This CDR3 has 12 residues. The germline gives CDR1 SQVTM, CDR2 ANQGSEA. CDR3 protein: CSVRTNTGELFF. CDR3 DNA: TGCAGCGTGCGGACAAACACCGGGGAGCTGTTTTTT.

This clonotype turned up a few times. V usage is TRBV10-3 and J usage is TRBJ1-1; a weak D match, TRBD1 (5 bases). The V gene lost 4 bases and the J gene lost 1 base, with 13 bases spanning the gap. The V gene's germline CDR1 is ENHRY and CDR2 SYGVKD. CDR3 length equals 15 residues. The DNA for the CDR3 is TGTGCCATCAGTGCGGTGACGGGGACGAACACTGAAGCTTTCTTT. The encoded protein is CAISAVTGTNTEAFF.

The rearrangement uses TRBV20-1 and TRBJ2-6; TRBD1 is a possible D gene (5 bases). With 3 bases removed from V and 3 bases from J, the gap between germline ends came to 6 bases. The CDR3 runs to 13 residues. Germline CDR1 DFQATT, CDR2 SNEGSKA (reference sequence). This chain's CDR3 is CSASRVGANVLTF. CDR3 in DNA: TGCAGTGCTAGCAGGGTTGGGGCCAACGTCCTGACTTTC.